This TCR beta chain was retrieved from a study of identical twins. Germline CDR1 reads MDHEN; CDR2 reads SYDVKM. The CDR3 runs 13 residues. V gave up 6 bases and J gave up 9 bases, with 15 bases separating them. Via MiXCR, TCRdb re-called the 5' RACE reads, giving one row per CDR3 protein. Of 750,000 to 950,000 distinct CDR3 sequences listed, more than 9% are singletons. In this sample, this clonotype turned up a few times. Separately, the same data were catalogued under a study of yellow fever vaccine responses in identical twins.

The sequenced sample consisted of PBMCs. This receptor was identified in a woman between 18 and 29 years old in good health. The chain combines TRBV28 with TRBJ2-1, with a possible D match to TRBD2 (5 bases). The CDR3 here is CASSPPFGGEQFF. Here the CDR3 DNA reads TGTGCCAGCAGCCCGCCTTTCGGAGGTGAGCAGTTCTTC.